This T cell receptor (beta chain) derives from a study of cytomegalovirus exposure and HLA in healthy donors (dated by TCRdb to 2016 to 2017). For the wider study: According to an earlier analysis of a few hundred of the donors, 150 million to 200 million T cells yielded 117 million unique TCR beta sequences and about 300 Gb of sequence data. Four or five DR-DQ haplotypes were treated as single units for association and clustering because of strong linkage in the cohort. In an earlier analysis of 587 of the donors, high-throughput TCR beta sequencing was used to judge whether each TCR beta V gene segment behaved as functional or pseudogenic. To predict cytomegalovirus infection status, the study combined high-throughput TCR immunosequencing, statistical association of individual TCRs with disease status, and machine learning. Rather than using new phenotypic data, the later analysis identified candidate immune exposures from TCR beta sequences and from how often those sequences occurred across donors. Along with the approximately 670-subject first cohort, a separate validation cohort of approximately 110 different subjects was used. The study aimed to test whether cataloging public T cell receptors could reveal signatures of past pathogen exposure. All discovery cohort repertoires had been generated using a single sequencing platform. The genetic ancestry cluster associated with self-reported Caucasian donors included roughly 84% of the roughly 400 genotyped donors. Among some 400 genotyped donors of the cohort, an average of approximately 240,000 unique TCR beta nucleotide sequences were sequenced per donor, around 20% of them non-productive. The T cell repertoires of 666 subjects were profiled by immunosequencing and related to cytomegalovirus serostatus. Typing coverage varied by locus: roughly 629-630 donors for A, B, C, DRB1 and DQB1; around 560 for DQA1; 600 to 610 for DPA1; more than 450 for DPB1. An early release covering roughly 600 HLA-typed donors comprised approximately 290 gigabases of sequencing data and 85 million or so unique TCR sequences. In a later genetic analysis, genome-wide SNP genotypes for about three fifths of the roughly 670 donors were used, and that subset was treated as a discovery cohort. A later analysis re-analyzed previously published TCR beta repertoires from about 600 donors and added high-resolution HLA genotyping to study TCR occurrence patterns. Both class I and class II loci were covered by HLA typing, at four-digit resolution. Donor age, sex, ethnicity and CMV serostatus were compiled alongside the repertoire data.

On the study overall, not on this receptor specifically: Sequencing depth was assumed to be roughly uniform across donors in the presence/absence analyses, though that assumption may not hold. Specific HLA alleles were associated with over 15,000 TCR beta sequences at a false discovery rate of 0.05 in a later analysis. In vitro tests confirmed that a few of the cytomegalovirus-associated TCR beta chains recognize cytomegalovirus antigens. An association between a missense DCLRE1C variant and V-gene and J-gene trimming of TCR beta chains was found in a later genetic analysis and replicated in an independent cohort. Assigning TCR associations to individual alleles was difficult when HLA alleles, especially DR and DQ, strongly co-occurred. In both the original and validation cohorts, the classifier was reported to diagnose cytomegalovirus status with high specificity and sensitivity. An earlier analysis of some 590 of the donors showed that most TCR beta V segments appeared in productive rearrangements either about 87% or about 30% of the time, which broadly matched IMGT annotations. It was suggested by the authors that the approach could potentially be generalized to other disease states and immunological phenotypes. While some public TCRs were present in many individuals, most TCR sequences turned up only very rarely across donors. According to a later analysis, parvovirus B19, influenza, CMV and Epstein-Barr virus appeared linked to several top co-occurrence clusters. In a later genetic analysis, fewer N-insertions in productive TCRs were reported among donors in an Asian-associated ancestry cluster than the approximately 630-donor mean. A cluster of highly shared sequence variants was judged likely to be a technical artifact of the sequencing pipeline. This cohort had only TCR beta chains sequenced, and the lack of alpha or paired-chain data limited which features could be detected. Correlated functional status among segregating V segments might reflect linkage disequilibrium, but an unknown experimental factor could not be ruled out. According to a later analysis, TCR association rates differed among HLA loci, with DRB1 alleles showing the most associated TCRs and HLA-C alleles showing the fewest. Because some donors lacked HLA typing at each locus, the association tests relied only on the typed subset. CMV serostatus was the only immune exposure information available for the cohort. Because counts were too low, seventeen rarely observed V segments, including chromosome 9 orphons, were excluded from the earlier analysis of around 590 of the donors. The study gave a list of over 150 TCR beta chains associated with cytomegalovirus. The 87-base-pair reads could not distinguish some IMGT-functional V segments, including TRBV6-2 and TRBV6-3, so those segments were excluded. In a later analysis, most CMV-associated TCR beta chains were found to appear HLA-restricted, with HLA associations seemingly driven largely by CMV exposure. A later analysis found that HLA-associated TCR beta chains were more clonally expanded and had lower generation probabilities than equally common non-associated chains. A further reported finding was that TCR beta sequences accurately predicted the HLA-A and HLA-B alleles for most subjects in the first cohort.

The cohort comprised some 680 healthy bone marrow donors. All cohort members were sampled while nominally healthy, although unrecorded immune exposures were likely present. The donor tested CMV seronegative, placing the donor among the 350 to 400 seronegative members of the cohort. A peripheral blood sample was provided by each donor, and peripheral blood mononuclear cells were used for TCR beta sequencing. Genomic DNA was extracted from the blood cell samples with the Qiagen DNeasy Blood Extraction Kit. Library preparation used the immunoSEQ multiplex PCR assay. The multiplex PCR relied on a mix of 60 forward primers for TCR Vbeta segments and 13 reverse primers for TCR Jbeta segments. The CDR3 region of rearranged TCR beta genes was amplified from genomic DNA by a multiplex PCR assay. The Illumina HiSeq System was used to sequence the amplified TCR beta libraries as 87-base-pair reads. The source study handled its data this way. In a later analysis, approximately 74 million unique TCR beta chains were counted across the 650 to 750 repertoires, and about 10 million of these chains were shared by at least two donors. Raw reads were error-corrected and collapsed into unique sequences with a nearest-neighbor algorithm that merged closely related sequences to remove PCR and sequencing errors. To assign V, D and J gene segments, CDR3 sequences were aligned to IMGT reference sequences. Each retained sequence needed at least a six-nucleotide match to both a V gene segment and a J gene segment. Rearrangements were called productive when the CDR3 lacked stop codons and stayed in frame with V and J; all others were non-productive. CDR3 was defined by IMGT convention, running from the second conserved V-encoded cysteine to the conserved J-encoded phenylalanine. In an earlier analysis of more than 550 of the donors, sequences lacking an unambiguous match to a single V gene segment were excluded. In an earlier analysis of several hundred of the donors, V segments were called functional above 56.7% productive rearrangements and were called segregating when the between-donor standard deviation exceeded 5%. A statistical classification framework was built for diagnosing cytomegalovirus status from the catalog of TCR beta chain sequences. In a later analysis, TCR nucleotide sequences were compared against IMGT/GENE-DB human TR gene sequences so that V and J genes could be assigned. In a later analysis, CDR3 sequences and most-parsimonious VDJ recombination scenarios were assigned using the TCRdist pipeline. In a later analysis, each TCR beta chain was defined by its CDR3 amino acid sequence together with its V-gene family, and reads lacking a unique V-gene family were excluded. As a way to deal with suspected cross-contamination and a sequencing artifact, a later analysis dropped under 600 nucleotide sequences that were highly shared and had low generation probability. A later analysis calculated a clonal expansion index for each public chain from normalized within-repertoire ranks of inferred template counts. In a later analysis, generation probabilities were computed using a VDJ recombination model fitted to out-of-frame rearrangements, and the results were checked against IGoR. Hypergeometric tests were used in a later analysis to score TCR-TCR, TCR-HLA and TCR-CMV co-occurrence, with a repertoire-size bias correction applied to the TCR pairs. In a later analysis, false discovery rates were estimated by permuting HLA or CMV assignments 20 times. A later analysis grouped co-occurring TCRs with DBSCAN, adding TCRdist sequence similarity when clustering within HLA-allele-positive subsets. For co-occurrence clustering, repertoires with fewer than 30,000 or more than 120,000 public chains were excluded, along with roughly 5 repertoires with anomalous nucleotide sharing. This immuneACCESS table, as held by TCRdb, lists in-frame sequences with V and J called but not all clones. Of the missing ones, under half trace to an unresolved V gene in checked studies; the others have no known cause. That table furnishes V, J and clone size, whereas the DNA furnished D and trimming. This sample gives under 90,000 clones in total; about 75% of them show up just once. The top ten constitute approximately 2% of the sample.

As concerns this clone: The clone's antigen remains unknown. Nothing much larger sits one base from this clone, and base qualities are not available.

For CDR1 and CDR2, the germline V gene lists SNHLY and FYNNEI. The CDR3 measures 18 amino acids from cysteine to phenylalanine. The retained sequence is limited to the CDR3, 54 bases, with the frame set at the first base. Trimming costs V 8 bases and J 0 bases, and their ends lie 22 bases apart. This TCR came from a man aged 35 to 55 in good health and CMV-seronegative. Rearrangement joined TRBV2 to TRBJ1-4, with the D gene uncertain. The sequencing sample was made of PBMCs. The sequence in DNA is TGTGCCAGCCGAGTTTCGCAACCCTCCGGTGCAACTAATGAAAAACTGTTTTTT. It encodes CASRVSQPSGATNEKLFF.